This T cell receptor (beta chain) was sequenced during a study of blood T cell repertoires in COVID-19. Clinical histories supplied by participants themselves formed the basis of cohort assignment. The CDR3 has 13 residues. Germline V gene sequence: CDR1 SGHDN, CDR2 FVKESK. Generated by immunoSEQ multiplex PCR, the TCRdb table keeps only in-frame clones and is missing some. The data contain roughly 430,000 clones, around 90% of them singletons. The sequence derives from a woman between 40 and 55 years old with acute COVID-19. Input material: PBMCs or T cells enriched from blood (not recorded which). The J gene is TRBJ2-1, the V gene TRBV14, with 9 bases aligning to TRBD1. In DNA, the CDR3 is TGTGCGAGCCGGGACAGGGTCTACAATGAGCAGTTCTTC. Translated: CASRDRVYNEQFF.